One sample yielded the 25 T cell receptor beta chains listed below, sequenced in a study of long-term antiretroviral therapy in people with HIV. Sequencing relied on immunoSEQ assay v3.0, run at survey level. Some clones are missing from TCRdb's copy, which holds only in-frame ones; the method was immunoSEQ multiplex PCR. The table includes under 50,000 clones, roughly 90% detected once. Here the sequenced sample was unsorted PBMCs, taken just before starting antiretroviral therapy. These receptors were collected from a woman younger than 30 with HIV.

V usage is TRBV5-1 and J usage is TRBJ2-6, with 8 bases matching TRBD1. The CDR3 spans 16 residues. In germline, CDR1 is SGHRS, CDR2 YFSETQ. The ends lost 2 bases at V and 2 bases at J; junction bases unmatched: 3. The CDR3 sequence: CASSFGTGTGANVLTF. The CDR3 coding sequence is TGCGCCAGCAGCTTCGGGACAGGCACTGGGGCCAACGTCCTGACTTTC.

In DNA form, the CDR3 reads TGTGCCAGCAGCTCCAGACAGCACCGATCCTACGAGCAGTACTTC. As protein: CASSSRQHRSYEQYF. The rearrangement joins TRBV11-2 to TRBJ2-7, with D possibly TRBD1 on 5 matching bases. The CDR3 has 15 residues. Per germline, CDR1 SGHAT and CDR2 FQNNGV. Trimming took 4 bases from V and 1 from J, leaving 14 bases between them. Filled out from reference TRBV11-2 and TRBJ2-7, the complete variable domain reads EAGVAQSPRYKIIEKRQSVAFWCNPISGHATLYWYQQILGQGPKLLIQFQNNGVVDDSQLPKDRFSAERLKGVDSTLKIQPAKLEDSAVYLCASSSRQHRSYEQYFGPGTRLTVT.

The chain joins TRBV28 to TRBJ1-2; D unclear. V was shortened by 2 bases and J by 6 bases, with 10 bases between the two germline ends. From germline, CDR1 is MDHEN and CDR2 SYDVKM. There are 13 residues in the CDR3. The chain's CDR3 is CASSLNRVDGYTF. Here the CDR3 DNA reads TGTGCCAGCAGTTTAAATAGAGTTGATGGCTACACCTTC.

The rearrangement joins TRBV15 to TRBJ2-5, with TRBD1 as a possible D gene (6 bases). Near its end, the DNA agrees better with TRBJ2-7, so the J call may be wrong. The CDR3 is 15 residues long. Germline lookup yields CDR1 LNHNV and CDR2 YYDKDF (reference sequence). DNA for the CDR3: TGTGCCACCAGCAGAGACAGGGGCAGCTCCTACGAGCAGTACTTC. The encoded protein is CATSRDRGSSYEQYF.

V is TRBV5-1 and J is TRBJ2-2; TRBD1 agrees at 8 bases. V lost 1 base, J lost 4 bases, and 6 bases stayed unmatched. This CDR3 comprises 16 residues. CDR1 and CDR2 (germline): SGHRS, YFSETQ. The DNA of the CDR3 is TGCGCCAGCAGCTTGCAGGGGGCGGCCTCCACCGGGGAGCTGTTTTTT. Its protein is CASSLQGAASTGELFF. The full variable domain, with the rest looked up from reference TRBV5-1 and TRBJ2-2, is KAGVTQTPRYLIKTRGQQVTLSCSPISGHRSVSWYQQTPGQGLQFLFEYFSETQRNKGNFPGRFSGRQFSNSRSEMNVSTLELGDSALYLCASSLQGAASTGELFFGEGSRLTVL.

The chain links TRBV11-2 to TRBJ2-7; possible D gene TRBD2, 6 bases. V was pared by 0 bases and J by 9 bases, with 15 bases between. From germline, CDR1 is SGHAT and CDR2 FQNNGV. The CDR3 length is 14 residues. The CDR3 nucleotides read TGTGCCAGCAGCTTAGATTTTCGCGGGACGTCGCAGTACTTC. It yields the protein CASSLDFRGTSQYF.

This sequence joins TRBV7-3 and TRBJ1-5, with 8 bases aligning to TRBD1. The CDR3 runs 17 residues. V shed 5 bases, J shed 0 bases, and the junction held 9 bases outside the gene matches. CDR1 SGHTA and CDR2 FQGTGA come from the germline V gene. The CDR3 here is CASSPGQEGYSNQPQHF. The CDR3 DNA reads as TGTGCCAGCAGCCCGGGACAGGAGGGTTATAGCAATCAGCCCCAGCATTTT.

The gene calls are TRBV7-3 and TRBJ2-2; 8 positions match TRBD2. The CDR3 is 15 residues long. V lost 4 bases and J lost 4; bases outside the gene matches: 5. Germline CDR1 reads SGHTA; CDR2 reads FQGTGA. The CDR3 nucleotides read TGTGCCAGCAGCTCCGGGACTAGTCGCACCGGGGAGCTGTTTTTT. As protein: CASSSGTSRTGELFF. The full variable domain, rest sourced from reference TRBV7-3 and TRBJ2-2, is GAGVSQTPSNKVTEKGKYVELRCDPISGHTALYWYRQSLGQGPEFLIYFQGTGAADDSGLPNDRFFAVRPEGSVSTLKIQRTERGDSAVYLCASSSGTSRTGELFFGEGSRLTVL.

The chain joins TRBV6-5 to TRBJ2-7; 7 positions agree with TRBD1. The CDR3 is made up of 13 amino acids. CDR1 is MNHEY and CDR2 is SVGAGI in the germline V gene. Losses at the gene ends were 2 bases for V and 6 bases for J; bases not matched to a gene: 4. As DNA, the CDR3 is TGTGCCAGCAGTTACGATACAGGGGTCGAGCAGTACTTC. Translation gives CASSYDTGVEQYF.

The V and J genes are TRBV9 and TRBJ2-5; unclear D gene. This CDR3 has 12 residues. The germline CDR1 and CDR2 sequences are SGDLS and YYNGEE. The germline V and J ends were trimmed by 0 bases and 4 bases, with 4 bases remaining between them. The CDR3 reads CASSVGGETQYF. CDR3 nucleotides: TGTGCCAGCAGCGTAGGGGGAGAGACCCAGTACTTC. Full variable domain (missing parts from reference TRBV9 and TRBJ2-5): DSGVTQTPKHLITATGQRVTLRCSPRSGDLSVYWYQQSLDQGLQFLIQYYNGEERAKGNILERFSAQQFPDLHSELNLSSLELGDSALYFCASSVGGETQYFGPGTRLLVL.

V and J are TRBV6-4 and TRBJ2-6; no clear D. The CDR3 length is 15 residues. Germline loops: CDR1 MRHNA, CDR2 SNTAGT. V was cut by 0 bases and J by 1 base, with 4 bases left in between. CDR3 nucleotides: TGTGCCAGCAGTGACTCGCGGTCTGGGGCCAACGTCCTGACTTTC. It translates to CASSDSRSGANVLTF.

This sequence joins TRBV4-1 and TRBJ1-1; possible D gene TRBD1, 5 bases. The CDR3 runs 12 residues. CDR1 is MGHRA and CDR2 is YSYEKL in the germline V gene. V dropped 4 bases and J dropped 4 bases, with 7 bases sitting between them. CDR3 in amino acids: CASSRDGTEAFF. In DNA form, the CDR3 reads TGCGCCAGCAGCCGGGACGGCACTGAAGCTTTCTTT.

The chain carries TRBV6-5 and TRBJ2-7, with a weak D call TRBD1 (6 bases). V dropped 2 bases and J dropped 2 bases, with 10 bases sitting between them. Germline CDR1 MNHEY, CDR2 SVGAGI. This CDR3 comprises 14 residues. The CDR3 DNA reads TGTGCCAGCAGTTACGCACAGGGAGCCTACGAGCAGTACTTC. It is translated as CASSYAQGAYEQYF.

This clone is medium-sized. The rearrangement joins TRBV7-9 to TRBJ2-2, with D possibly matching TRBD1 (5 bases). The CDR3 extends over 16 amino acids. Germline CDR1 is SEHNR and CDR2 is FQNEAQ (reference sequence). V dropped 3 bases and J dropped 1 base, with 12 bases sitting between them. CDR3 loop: CASSLRLGQNTGELFF. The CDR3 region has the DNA TGTGCCAGCAGCTTGCGGTTGGGGCAGAACACCGGGGAGCTGTTTTTT.

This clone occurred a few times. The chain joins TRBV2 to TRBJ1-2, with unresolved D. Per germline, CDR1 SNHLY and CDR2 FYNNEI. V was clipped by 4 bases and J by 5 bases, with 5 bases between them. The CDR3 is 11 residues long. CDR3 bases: TGTGCCAGCAGTGTCGGGTATGGCTACACCTTC. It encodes CASSVGYGYTF.

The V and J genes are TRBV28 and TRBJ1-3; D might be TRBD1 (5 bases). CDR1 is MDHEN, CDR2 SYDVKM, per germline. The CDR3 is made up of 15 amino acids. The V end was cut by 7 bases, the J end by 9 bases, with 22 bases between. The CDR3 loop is CASTPGGSLGSTIYF. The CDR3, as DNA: TGTGCCAGCACCCCGGGGGGGTCTCTCGGGTCCACCATATATTTT.

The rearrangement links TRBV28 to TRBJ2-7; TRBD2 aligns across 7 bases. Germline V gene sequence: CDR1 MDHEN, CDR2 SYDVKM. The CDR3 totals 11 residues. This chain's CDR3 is CGASGTYEQYF. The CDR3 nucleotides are TGTGGGGCTAGCGGAACCTACGAGCAGTACTTC.

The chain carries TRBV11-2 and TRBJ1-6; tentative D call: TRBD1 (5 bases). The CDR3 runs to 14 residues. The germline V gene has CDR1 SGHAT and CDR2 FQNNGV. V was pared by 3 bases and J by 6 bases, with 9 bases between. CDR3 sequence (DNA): TGTGCCAGCAGCTTGTCACAGGTTAATTCACCCCTCCACTTT. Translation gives CASSLSQVNSPLHF.

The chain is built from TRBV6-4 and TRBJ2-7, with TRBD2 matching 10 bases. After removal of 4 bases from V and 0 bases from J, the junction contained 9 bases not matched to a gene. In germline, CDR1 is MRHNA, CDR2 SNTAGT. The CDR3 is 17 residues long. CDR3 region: CASSGLAGITSSYEQYF. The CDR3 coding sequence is TGTGCCAGCAGTGGACTAGCGGGTATTACTAGCTCCTACGAGCAGTACTTC.

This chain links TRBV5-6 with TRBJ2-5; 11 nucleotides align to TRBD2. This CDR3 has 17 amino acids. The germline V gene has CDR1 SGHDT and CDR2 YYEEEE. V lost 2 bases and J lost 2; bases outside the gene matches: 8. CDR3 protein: CASSFRAGLADQETQYF. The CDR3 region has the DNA TGTGCCAGCAGCTTTCGCGCGGGACTAGCGGATCAAGAGACCCAGTACTTC.

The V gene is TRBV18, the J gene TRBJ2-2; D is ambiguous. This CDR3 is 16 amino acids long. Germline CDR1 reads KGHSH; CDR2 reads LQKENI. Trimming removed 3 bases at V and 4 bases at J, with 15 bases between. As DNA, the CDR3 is TGTGCCAGCTCACCGAGGACCCCGATCCTCACCGGGGAGCTGTTTTTT. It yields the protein CASSPRTPILTGELFF.

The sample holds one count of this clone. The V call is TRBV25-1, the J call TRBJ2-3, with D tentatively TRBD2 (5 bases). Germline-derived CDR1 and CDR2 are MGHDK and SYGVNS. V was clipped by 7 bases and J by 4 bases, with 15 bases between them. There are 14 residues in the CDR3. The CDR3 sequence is CASTVRADSDTQYF. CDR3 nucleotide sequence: TGTGCCAGCACAGTGAGGGCTGATTCAGATACGCAGTATTTT.

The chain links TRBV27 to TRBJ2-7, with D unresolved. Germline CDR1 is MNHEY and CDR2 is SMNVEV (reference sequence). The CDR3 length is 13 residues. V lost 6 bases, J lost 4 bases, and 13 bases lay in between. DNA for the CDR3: TGTGCCAGCAGATGGACCCCGAGGTACGAGCAGTACTTC. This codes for CASRWTPRYEQYF.

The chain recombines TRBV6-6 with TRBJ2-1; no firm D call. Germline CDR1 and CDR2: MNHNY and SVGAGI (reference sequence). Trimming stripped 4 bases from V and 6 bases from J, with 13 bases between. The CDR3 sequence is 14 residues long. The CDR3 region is CASSFTLEVNEQFF. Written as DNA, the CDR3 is TGTGCCAGCAGTTTCACCCTCGAAGTCAATGAGCAGTTCTTC.

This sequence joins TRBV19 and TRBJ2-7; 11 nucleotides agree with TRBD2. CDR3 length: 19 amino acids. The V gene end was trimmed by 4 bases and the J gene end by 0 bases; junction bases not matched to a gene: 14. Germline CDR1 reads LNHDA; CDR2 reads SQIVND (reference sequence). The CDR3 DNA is TGTGCCAGTAGTACCTTCCCGGGACTAGCGGTGCCTAACTCCTACGAGCAGTACTTC. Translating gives CASSTFPGLAVPNSYEQYF.